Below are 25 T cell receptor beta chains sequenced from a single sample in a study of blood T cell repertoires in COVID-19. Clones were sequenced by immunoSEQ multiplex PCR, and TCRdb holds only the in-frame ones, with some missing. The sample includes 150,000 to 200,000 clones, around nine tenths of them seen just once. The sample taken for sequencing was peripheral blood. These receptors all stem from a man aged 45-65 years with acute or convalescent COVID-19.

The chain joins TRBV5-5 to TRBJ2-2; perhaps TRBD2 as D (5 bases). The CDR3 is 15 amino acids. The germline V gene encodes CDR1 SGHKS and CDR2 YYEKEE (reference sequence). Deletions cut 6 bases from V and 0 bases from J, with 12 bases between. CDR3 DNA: TGTGCCAGCACCTCCTCCGGGGCGAACACCGGGGAGCTGTTTTTT. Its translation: CASTSSGANTGELFF.

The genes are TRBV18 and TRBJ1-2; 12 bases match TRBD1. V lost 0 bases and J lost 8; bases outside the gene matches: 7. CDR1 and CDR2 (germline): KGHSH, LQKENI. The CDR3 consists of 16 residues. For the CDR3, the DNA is TGTGCCAGCTCACCACCCCTCGGGACAGGGGGCGCGGGCTACACCTTC. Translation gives CASSPPLGTGGAGYTF.

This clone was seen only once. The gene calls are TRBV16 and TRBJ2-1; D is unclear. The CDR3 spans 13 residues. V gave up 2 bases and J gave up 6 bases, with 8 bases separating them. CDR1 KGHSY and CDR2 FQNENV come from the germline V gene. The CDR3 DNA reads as TGTGCCAGCAGCCAAGGCCAGGTCAATGAGCAGTTCTTC. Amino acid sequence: CASSQGQVNEQFF.

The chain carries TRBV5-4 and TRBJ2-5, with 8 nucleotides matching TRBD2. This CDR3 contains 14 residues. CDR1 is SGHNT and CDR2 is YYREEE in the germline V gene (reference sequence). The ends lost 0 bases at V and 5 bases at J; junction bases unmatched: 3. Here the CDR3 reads CASSLAGGAETQYF. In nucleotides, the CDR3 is TGTGCCAGCAGCTTGGCGGGGGGGGCCGAGACCCAGTACTTC.

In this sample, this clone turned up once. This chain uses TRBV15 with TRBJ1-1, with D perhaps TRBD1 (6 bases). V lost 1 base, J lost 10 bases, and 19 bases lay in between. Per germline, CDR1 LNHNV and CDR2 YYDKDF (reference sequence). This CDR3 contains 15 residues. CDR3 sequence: CATSRGTGSLSGAFF. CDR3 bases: TGTGCCACCAGCAGAGGAACAGGGAGCTTGAGTGGAGCTTTCTTT.

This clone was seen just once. This CDR3 reads CASSLTGCGTEAFF. The CDR3 bases are TGTGCCAGCAGCTTAACAGGTTGCGGCACTGAAGCTTTCTTT. J is TRBJ1-1 and V is TRBV12-1; TRBD1 is taken as the D call from the table, unchecked against the DNA. TRBV12-1 constitutes a pseudogene. The CDR3 loop spans 14 amino acids.

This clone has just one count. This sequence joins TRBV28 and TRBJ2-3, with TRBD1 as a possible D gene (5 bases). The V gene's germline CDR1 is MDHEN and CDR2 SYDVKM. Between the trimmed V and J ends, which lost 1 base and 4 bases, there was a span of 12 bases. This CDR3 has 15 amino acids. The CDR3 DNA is TGTGCCAGCAGTTTATCCAGGGTAATGGCAGATACGCAGTATTTT. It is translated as CASSLSRVMADTQYF.

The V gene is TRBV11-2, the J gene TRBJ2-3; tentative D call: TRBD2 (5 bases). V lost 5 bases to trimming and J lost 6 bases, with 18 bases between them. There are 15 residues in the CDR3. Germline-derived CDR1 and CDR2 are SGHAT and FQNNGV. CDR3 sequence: CASSPGPGIWDTQYF. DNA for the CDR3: TGTGCCAGCAGCCCCGGTCCCGGGATTTGGGATACGCAGTATTTT. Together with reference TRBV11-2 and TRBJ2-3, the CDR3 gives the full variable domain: EAGVAQSPRYKIIEKRQSVAFWCNPISGHATLYWYQQILGQGPKLLIQFQNNGVVDDSQLPKDRFSAERLKGVDSTLKIQPAKLEDSAVYLCASSPGPGIWDTQYFGPGTRLTVL.

The CDR3 spells CASSPRGQGVLSGNTIYF. The DNA for the CDR3 is TGCGCCAGCAGCCCAAGGGGACAGGGGGTCCTCTCTGGAAACACCATATATTTT. The chain employs TRBV4-1 and TRBJ1-3, with 11 positions matching TRBD1. The J segment lost 0 bases and the V segment lost 4 bases, leaving 8 bases of the junction unmatched. Per germline, CDR1 MGHRA and CDR2 YSYEKL. CDR3 length equals 18 residues.

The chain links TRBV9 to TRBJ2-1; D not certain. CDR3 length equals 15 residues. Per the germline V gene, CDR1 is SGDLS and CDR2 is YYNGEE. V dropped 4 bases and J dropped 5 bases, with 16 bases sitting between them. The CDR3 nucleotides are TGTGCCAGCAGCCACGCGGTACTGTATAACAATGAGCAGTTCTTC. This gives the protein CASSHAVLYNNEQFF.

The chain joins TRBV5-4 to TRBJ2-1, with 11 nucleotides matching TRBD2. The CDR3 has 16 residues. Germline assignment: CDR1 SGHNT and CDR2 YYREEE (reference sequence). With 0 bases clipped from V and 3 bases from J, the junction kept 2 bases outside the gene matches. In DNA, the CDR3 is TGTGCCAGCAGCTTGGCCGGACTAGCGGGCTACAATGAGCAGTTCTTC. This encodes CASSLAGLAGYNEQFF. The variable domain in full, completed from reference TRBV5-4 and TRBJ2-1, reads ETGVTQSPTHLIKTRGQQVTLRCSSQSGHNTVSWYQQALGQGPQFIFQYYREEENGRGNFPPRFSGLQFPNYSSELNVNALELDDSALYLCASSLAGLAGYNEQFFGPGTRLTVL.

The CDR3 reads CASSVGGGIGGELFF. In DNA, the CDR3 is TGTGCCAGCAGCGTAGGAGGCGGGATTGGCGGGGAGCTGTTTTTT. The chain combines TRBV9 with TRBJ2-2; perhaps TRBD2 as D (6 bases). V lost 0 bases and J lost 7, with 13 bases in between. CDR1 and CDR2 from the germline V gene are SGDLS and YYNGEE. The CDR3 extends over 15 amino acids.

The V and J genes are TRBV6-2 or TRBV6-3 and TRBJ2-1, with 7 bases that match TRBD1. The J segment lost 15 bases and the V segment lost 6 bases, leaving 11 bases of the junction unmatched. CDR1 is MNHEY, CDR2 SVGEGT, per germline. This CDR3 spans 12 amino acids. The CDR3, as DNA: TGTGCCAGCAGCCTAGGACAGGCGCGTTGGTTCTTC. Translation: CASSLGQARWFF.

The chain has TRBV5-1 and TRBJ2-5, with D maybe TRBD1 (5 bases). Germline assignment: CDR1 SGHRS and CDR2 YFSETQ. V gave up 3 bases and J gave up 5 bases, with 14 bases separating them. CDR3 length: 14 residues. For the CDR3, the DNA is TGCGCCAGCAGCTCTGACAGCCTCCGGGAGACCCAGTACTTC. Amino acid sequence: CASSSDSLRETQYF.

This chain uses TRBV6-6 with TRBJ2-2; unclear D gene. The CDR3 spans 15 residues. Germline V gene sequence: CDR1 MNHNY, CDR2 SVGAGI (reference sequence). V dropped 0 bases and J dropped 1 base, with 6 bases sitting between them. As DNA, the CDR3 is TGTGCCAGCAGTTACTCGACGGGGAACACCGGGGAGCTGTTTTTT. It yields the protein CASSYSTGNTGELFF.

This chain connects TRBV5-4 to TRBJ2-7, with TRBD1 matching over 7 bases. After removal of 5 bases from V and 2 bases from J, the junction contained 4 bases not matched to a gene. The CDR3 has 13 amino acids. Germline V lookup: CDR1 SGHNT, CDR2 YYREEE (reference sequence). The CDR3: CASSRQGAYEQYF. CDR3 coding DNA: TGTGCCAGCAGTCGACAGGGTGCCTACGAGCAGTACTTC.

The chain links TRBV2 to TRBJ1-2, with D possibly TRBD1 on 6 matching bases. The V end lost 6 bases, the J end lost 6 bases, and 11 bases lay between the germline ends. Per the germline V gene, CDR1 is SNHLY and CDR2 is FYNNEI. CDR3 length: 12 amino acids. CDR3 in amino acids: CASRNGTHGYTF. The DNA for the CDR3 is TGTGCCAGCAGGAACGGGACACATGGCTACACCTTC.

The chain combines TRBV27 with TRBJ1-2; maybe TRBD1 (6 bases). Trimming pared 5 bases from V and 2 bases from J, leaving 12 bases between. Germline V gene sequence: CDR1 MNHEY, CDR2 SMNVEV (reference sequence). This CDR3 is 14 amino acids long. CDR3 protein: CASSKQGWNYGYTF. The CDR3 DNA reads TGTGCCAGCAGTAAGCAGGGGTGGAACTATGGCTACACCTTC.

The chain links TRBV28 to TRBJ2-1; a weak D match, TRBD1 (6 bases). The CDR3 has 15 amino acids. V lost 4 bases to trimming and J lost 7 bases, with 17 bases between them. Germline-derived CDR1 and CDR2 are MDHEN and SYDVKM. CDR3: CASSSLTGVRNEQFF. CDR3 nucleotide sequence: TGTGCCAGCAGTTCCCTGACAGGAGTGAGGAATGAGCAGTTCTTC. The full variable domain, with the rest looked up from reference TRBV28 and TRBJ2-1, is DVKVTQSSRYLVKRTGEKVFLECVQDMDHENMFWYRQDPGLGLRLIYFSYDVKMKEKGDIPEGYSVSREKKERFSLILESASTNQTSMYLCASSSLTGVRNEQFFGPGTRLTVL.

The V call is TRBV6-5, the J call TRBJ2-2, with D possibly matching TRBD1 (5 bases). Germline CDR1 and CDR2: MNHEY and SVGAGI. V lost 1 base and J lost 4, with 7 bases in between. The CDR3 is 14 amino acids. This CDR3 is CASSYYRSTGELFF. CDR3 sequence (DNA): TGTGCCAGCAGTTACTACAGGAGCACCGGGGAGCTGTTTTTT.

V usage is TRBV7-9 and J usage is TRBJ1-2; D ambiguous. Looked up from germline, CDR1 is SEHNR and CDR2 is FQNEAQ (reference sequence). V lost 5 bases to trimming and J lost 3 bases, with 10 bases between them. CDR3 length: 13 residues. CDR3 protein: CASSLARDYGYTF. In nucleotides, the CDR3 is TGTGCCAGCAGCCTGGCTCGGGACTATGGCTACACCTTC.

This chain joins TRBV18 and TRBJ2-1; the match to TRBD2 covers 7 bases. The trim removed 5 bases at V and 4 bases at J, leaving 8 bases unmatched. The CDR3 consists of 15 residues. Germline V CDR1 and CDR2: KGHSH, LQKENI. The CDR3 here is CASSSLGGTYNEQFF. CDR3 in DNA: TGTGCCAGCTCATCCCTGGGGGGGACGTACAATGAGCAGTTCTTC.

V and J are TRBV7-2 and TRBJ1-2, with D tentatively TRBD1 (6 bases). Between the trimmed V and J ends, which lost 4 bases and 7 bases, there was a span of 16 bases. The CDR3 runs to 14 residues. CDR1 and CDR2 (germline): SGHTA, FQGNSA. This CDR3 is CASSWKGGSGGYTF. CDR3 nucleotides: TGTGCCAGCAGCTGGAAAGGGGGTTCCGGTGGCTACACCTTC.

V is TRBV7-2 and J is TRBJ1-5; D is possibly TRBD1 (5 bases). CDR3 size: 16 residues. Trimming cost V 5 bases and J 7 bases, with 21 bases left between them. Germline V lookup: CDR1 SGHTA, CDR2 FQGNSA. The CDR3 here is CASSPHGGRSKQPQHF. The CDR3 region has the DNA TGTGCCAGCAGCCCCCATGGGGGGAGGTCAAAACAGCCCCAGCATTTT.

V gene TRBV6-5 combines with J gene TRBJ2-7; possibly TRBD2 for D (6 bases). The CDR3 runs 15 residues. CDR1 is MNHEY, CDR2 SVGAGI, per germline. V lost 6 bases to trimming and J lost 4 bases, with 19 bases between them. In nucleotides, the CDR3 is TGTGCCAGCAGCACGCTCGGACGGGGGACGTACGAGCAGTACTTC. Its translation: CASSTLGRGTYEQYF.